Shown below are 11 T cell receptor beta chains from a single sample sequenced in a study of blood T cell repertoires in COVID-19. Sequencing used immunoSEQ multiplex PCR; TCRdb keeps in-frame clones, though not all of them. The sample has about 220,000 clones, more than 65% seen once; the top ten hold around 3%. The sequencing sample was made of peripheral blood. Receptor source: a woman aged 25 to 39 who had recovered from COVID-19.

The rearrangement joins TRBV30 to TRBJ2-1, with TRBD2 matching over 8 bases. Looked up from germline, CDR1 is GTSNPN and CDR2 is SVGIG (reference sequence). V dropped 8 bases and J dropped 2; count of bases not matched to a gene: 5. There are 13 residues in the CDR3. CDR3 nucleotides: TGTGCCGGAAGCGGGAGACCCTACAATGAGCAGTTCTTC. This encodes CAGSGRPYNEQFF. Combining the CDR3 with reference TRBV30 and TRBJ2-1 gives the whole variable domain SQTIHQWPATLVQPVGSPLSLECTVEGTSNPNLYWYRQAAGRGLQLLFYSVGIGQISSEVPQNLSASRPQDRQFILSSKKLLLSDSGFYLCAGSGRPYNEQFFGPGTRLTVL.

The chain employs TRBV5-1 and TRBJ2-7; a weak D match, TRBD2 (6 bases). Trimming left V 6 bases short and J 0 bases short, with 10 bases between. The CDR3 loop spans 13 amino acids. Looked up from germline, CDR1 is SGHRS and CDR2 is YFSETQ. In DNA form, the CDR3 reads TGCGCCAGCAAGGGGACTGACTCCTACGAGCAGTACTTC. It specifies CASKGTDSYEQYF. Full variable domain (outside the CDR3, taken from reference TRBV5-1 and TRBJ2-7): KAGVTQTPRYLIKTRGQQVTLSCSPISGHRSVSWYQQTPGQGLQFLFEYFSETQRNKGNFPGRFSGRQFSNSRSEMNVSTLELGDSALYLCASKGTDSYEQYFGPGTRLTVT.

This clone has a count of ten or more. The chain is built from TRBV28 and TRBJ1-6; a weak D match, TRBD1 (6 bases). This CDR3 is 15 amino acids long. Trimming removed 9 bases at V and 7 bases at J, with 19 bases between. Germline V CDR1 and CDR2: MDHEN, SYDVKM. This CDR3 is CASKTYREPNSPLHF. CDR3 DNA: TGTGCCAGTAAGACCTACAGGGAACCAAATTCACCCCTCCACTTT. Filled out from reference TRBV28 and TRBJ1-6, the complete variable domain reads DVKVTQSSRYLVKRTGEKVFLECVQDMDHENMFWYRQDPGLGLRLIYFSYDVKMKEKGDIPEGYSVSREKKERFSLILESASTNQTSMYLCASKTYREPNSPLHFGNGTRLTVT.

V gene TRBV30 combines with J gene TRBJ2-5; 10 nucleotides align to TRBD1. V shed 5 bases and J 4 bases; nucleotides not matched to a gene: 4. There are 13 residues in the CDR3. Looked up from germline, CDR1 is GTSNPN and CDR2 is SVGIG (reference sequence). In DNA, the CDR3 is TGTGCCTGGGACGGACAGGGGGTAGAGACCCAGTACTTC. Translation: CAWDGQGVETQYF.

The V gene is TRBV15, the J gene TRBJ2-3, with 9 bases matching TRBD2. CDR1 is LNHNV and CDR2 is YYDKDF in the germline V gene (reference sequence). V lost 0 bases and J lost 3; bases outside the gene matches: 4. The CDR3 runs to 16 residues. The CDR3 DNA reads TGTGCCACCAGCAGAGAGGCGGGAGGGGGAACAGATACGCAGTATTTT. It yields the protein CATSREAGGGTDTQYF.

V usage is TRBV24-1 and J usage is TRBJ2-2; 8 bases agree with TRBD1. The CDR3 is 17 residues long. The trim removed 3 bases at V and 2 bases at J, leaving 7 bases unmatched. CDR1 and CDR2 from the germline V gene are KGHDR and SFDVKD. This CDR3 is CATSDRPGQANTGELFF. CDR3 nucleotide sequence: TGTGCCACCAGTGATCGACCGGGACAGGCCAACACCGGGGAGCTGTTTTTT.

The V call is TRBV30, the J call TRBJ1-3; D not certain. With 0 bases removed from V and 2 bases from J, the gap between germline ends came to 5 bases. The CDR3 consists of 13 residues. Germline CDR1 reads GTSNPN; CDR2 reads SVGIG (reference sequence). The CDR3 nucleotides are TGTGCCTGGAGTGTAGCGACTGGAAACACCATATATTTT. It yields the protein CAWSVATGNTIYF.

The chain links TRBV18 to TRBJ2-5; 9 bases agree with TRBD2. Germline V gene data show CDR1 as KGHSH and CDR2 as LQKENI. The CDR3 sequence is 15 residues long. The J segment lost 3 bases and the V segment lost 6 bases, leaving 8 bases of the junction unmatched. The CDR3 protein is CASSPASGMKETQYF. CDR3 nucleotides: TGTGCCAGCTCTCCGGCTAGCGGGATGAAAGAGACCCAGTACTTC.

This clone was recorded once. The CDR3 spells CASSWASGAGVDTQYF. The DNA of the CDR3 is TGTGCCAGCAGTTGGGCTAGCGGGGCTGGCGTAGATACGCAGTATTTT. The genes are TRBV28 and TRBJ2-3, with 9 bases aligning to TRBD2. Germline V lookup: CDR1 MDHEN, CDR2 SYDVKM. The length of the CDR3 is 16 residues. The ends lost 4 bases at V and 5 bases at J; junction bases unmatched: 10. The whole variable domain, filled in from reference TRBV28 and TRBJ2-3, reads DVKVTQSSRYLVKRTGEKVFLECVQDMDHENMFWYRQDPGLGLRLIYFSYDVKMKEKGDIPEGYSVSREKKERFSLILESASTNQTSMYLCASSWASGAGVDTQYFGPGTRLTVL.

Here the CDR3 DNA reads TGTGCCAGTAGTACTTCGACTAGCGGGAGGGCGACCGAGCAGTACTTC. It is translated as CASSTSTSGRATEQYF. This rearrangement joins TRBV19 to TRBJ2-7; TRBD2 agrees at 14 bases. This CDR3 is 16 amino acids long. The V gene's germline CDR1 is LNHDA and CDR2 SQIVND (reference sequence). V gave up 4 bases and J gave up 6 bases; unmatched junction bases: 8.

The chain uses TRBV28 and TRBJ1-4, with D perhaps matching TRBD1 (6 bases). The germline CDR1 and CDR2 sequences are MDHEN and SYDVKM. V was pared by 4 bases and J by 5 bases, with 11 bases between. This CDR3 comprises 14 residues. This chain's CDR3 is CASSSGTPNEKLFF. The CDR3 DNA reads as TGTGCCAGCAGTTCCGGGACACCGAATGAAAAACTGTTTTTT.